Below are 11 T cell receptor beta chains sequenced from a single sample in a study of cytomegalovirus exposure and HLA in healthy donors (dated 2017 in TCRdb). The method was the immunoSEQ multiplex PCR assay. This is the immuneACCESS table as TCRdb keeps it, with only in-frame sequences that have V and J called. A part of the clones is gone; compared with another copy, unresolved V genes explain less than half, and the rest is unexplained. Recorded for this sample are 100,000 to 130,000 clones; roughly 95% of them occurred a single time. Roughly 0.7% of the sample rests with the top ten. The source material was PBMCs. The receptor set was obtained from a woman between 18 and 30 years old in good health and CMV-seronegative.

CDR3 residues: CASSRHGQGFGYTF. The CDR3 DNA is TGTGCCAGCAGCCGCCATGGACAGGGCTTCGGTTACACCTTC. The chain uses TRBV7-9 and TRBJ1-2; TRBD1 agrees at 8 bases. V was pared by 5 bases and J by 11 bases, with 13 bases of the junction left unmatched. The CDR3 loop spans 14 amino acids. CDR1 and CDR2 (germline): SEHNR, FQNEAQ (reference sequence).

V gene TRBV18 combines with J gene TRBJ1-1; 10 bases match TRBD1. The CDR3 runs 16 residues. With V trimmed by 1 base and J by 4 bases, 6 bases remained unmatched. In germline, CDR1 is KGHSH, CDR2 LQKENI. The CDR3 loop is CASSPQATGGGTEAFF. The DNA of the CDR3 is TGTGCCAGCTCACCACAGGCGACAGGGGGCGGCACTGAAGCTTTCTTT.

The chain links TRBV19 to TRBJ1-6; 10 bases are a match to TRBD1. Trimming at V came to 7 bases and at J to 1 base, leaving 4 bases not matched to a gene. CDR3 length equals 16 residues. Germline V CDR1 and CDR2: LNHDA, SQIVND (reference sequence). CDR3 DNA: TGTGCCAGTAAAGGACAGGGGGGATCCTATAATTCACCCCTCCACTTT. This translates into CASKGQGGSYNSPLHF.

This chain joins TRBV5-8 and TRBJ1-5, with a tentative D call TRBD1 (6 bases). The CDR3 has 14 residues. Germline CDR1 SGHTS, CDR2 YDEGEE. V dropped 1 base and J dropped 4 bases, with 9 bases sitting between them. The CDR3 bases are TGTGCCAGCAGCTTGACAGGGCCGAATCAGCCCCAGCATTTT. Translated: CASSLTGPNQPQHF.

This clone appeared a single time. The chain employs TRBV2 and TRBJ1-1; tentative D call: TRBD1 (5 bases). The CDR3 has 17 residues. Between the trimmed V and J ends, which lost 2 bases and 4 bases, there was a span of 20 bases. Germline CDR1 SNHLY, CDR2 FYNNEI. The CDR3 region is CASSETPGGVKSTEAFF. For the CDR3, the DNA is TGTGCCAGCAGTGAAACCCCCGGGGGGGTGAAAAGCACTGAAGCTTTCTTT.

The table lists this clone with a count of one. The genes are TRBV28 and TRBJ2-7; TRBD1 aligns across 8 bases. CDR1 and CDR2 (germline): MDHEN, SYDVKM. CDR3 length equals 15 residues. The trim removed 3 bases at V and 4 bases at J, leaving 8 bases unmatched. Here the CDR3 reads CASSLAGTGKYEQYF. The CDR3 DNA sequence: TGTGCCAGCAGTTTGGCCGGGACAGGAAAATACGAGCAGTACTTC.

The chain employs TRBV27 and TRBJ2-3, with D tentatively TRBD2 (5 bases). The V and J ends lost 2 bases and 2 bases respectively, with 14 bases between them. The germline gives CDR1 MNHEY, CDR2 SMNVEV (reference sequence). The CDR3 totals 16 residues. Here the CDR3 DNA reads TGTGCCAGCAGTTTACGGGGAAGGTGGTTCACAGATACGCAGTATTTT. It codes for CASSLRGRWFTDTQYF.

J is TRBJ1-5 and V is TRBV4-2; 7 bases match TRBD1. V was pared by 0 bases and J by 7 bases, with 6 bases of the junction left unmatched. Germline V CDR1 and CDR2: LGHNA, YNFKEQ. CDR3 length: 15 amino acids. The DNA for the CDR3 is TGTGCCAGCAGCCAAGAGCTCGCAGGGGGACAGCCCCAGCATTTT. Translated: CASSQELAGGQPQHF.

This sequence joins TRBV4-3 and TRBJ1-2; D is unresolved. This CDR3 comprises 14 residues. Germline V gene lookup returns CDR1 LGHNA and CDR2 YSLEER. V lost 8 bases, J lost 0 bases, and 13 bases lay in between. CDR3 bases: TGCGCCAGCGGATCGGGGATCACTAACTATGGCTACACCTTC. It translates to CASGSGITNYGYTF.

The chain is built from TRBV7-8 and TRBJ2-5; D perhaps matches TRBD2 (7 bases). Germline V gene lookup returns CDR1 SGHVS and CDR2 FQNEAQ. The V end was cut by 4 bases, the J end by 1 base, with 10 bases between. The CDR3 totals 14 residues. CDR3 in DNA: TGTGCCAGCAGCTGGGGGGGGCTCCAAGAGACCCAGTACTTC. It codes for CASSWGGLQETQYF.

V is TRBV6-5 and J is TRBJ1-3, with TRBD1 matching 9 bases. Germline CDR1 is MNHEY and CDR2 is SVGAGI. The CDR3 contains 15 residues. V shed 6 bases and J 3 bases; nucleotides not matched to a gene: 6. The DNA for the CDR3 is TGTGCCAGCAGCGGAGACAGGGGGTATGGAAACACCATATATTTT. Protein product: CASSGDRGYGNTIYF.